The present TCR beta chain was sequenced within a study of blood T cell repertoires in COVID-19. Study details: Donors in the United States, Italy and Spain gave samples during acute or convalescent COVID-19. T cells, B-cell-depleted T cells, or PBMCs supplied cDNA or gDNA.

Authors' analysis steps: Counts of nucleated cells, estimated from reference gene primer amplification, were obtained. Assay used: immunoSEQ multiplex PCR; TCRdb lists only in-frame clones, some missing. D and trimming come from the DNA, and the V and J calls and clone size come from that table. The sample yields approximately 260,000 clones, under 90% seen once. This CDR3 comprises 15 residues. V shed 1 base, J shed 1 base, and the junction held 1 base outside the gene matches. Germline V lookup: CDR1 LGHDT, CDR2 YNNKEL (reference sequence). The sequenced sample consisted of peripheral blood. The rearrangement uses TRBV3-1 (or the pseudogene TRBV3-2) and TRBJ2-7, with 10 bases identical to TRBD1. This clonotype was sampled from a human donor in a cohort sampled during active COVID-19. CDR3 DNA: TGTGCCAGCAGCCAAGGGACAGGGGGTTCCTACGAGCAGTACTTC. Protein sequence: CASSQGTGGSYEQYF.